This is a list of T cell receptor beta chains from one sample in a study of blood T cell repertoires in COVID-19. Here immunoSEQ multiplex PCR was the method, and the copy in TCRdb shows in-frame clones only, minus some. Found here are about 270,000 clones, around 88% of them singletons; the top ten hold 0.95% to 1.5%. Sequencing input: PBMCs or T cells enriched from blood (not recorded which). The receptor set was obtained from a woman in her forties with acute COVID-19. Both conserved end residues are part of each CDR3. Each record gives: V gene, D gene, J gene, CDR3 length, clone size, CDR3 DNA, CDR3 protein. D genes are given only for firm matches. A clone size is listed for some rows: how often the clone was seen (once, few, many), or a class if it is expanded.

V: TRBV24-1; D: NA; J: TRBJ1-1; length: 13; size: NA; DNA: TGTGCCACCAGTGCCGCCGCCCAGGGGGAAGCTTTCTTT; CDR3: CATSAAAQGEAFF
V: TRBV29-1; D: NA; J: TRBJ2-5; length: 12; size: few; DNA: TGCAGCGTCGGCGGACAGTTCGAGACCCAGTACTTC; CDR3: CSVGGQFETQYF
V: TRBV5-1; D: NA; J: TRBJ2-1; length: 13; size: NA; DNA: TGCGCCAGCAGCTTGGCCTTTAATGATGAGCAGTTCTTC; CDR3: CASSLAFNDEQFF
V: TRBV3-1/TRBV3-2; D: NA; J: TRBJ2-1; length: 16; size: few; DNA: TGTGCCAGCAGCCCCTTTGCGGGAACTTCCTACAATGAGCAGTTCTTC; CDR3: CASSPFAGTSYNEQFF
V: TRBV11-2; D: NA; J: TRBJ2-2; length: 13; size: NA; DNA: TGTGCCAGCAGTTTACAGGCCTCCGGGGAGCTGTTTTTT; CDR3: CASSLQASGELFF
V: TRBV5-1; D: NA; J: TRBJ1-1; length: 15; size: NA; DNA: TGCGCCAGCAGCTTGGTGTCGGGAATGAACACTGAAGCTTTCTTT; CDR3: CASSLVSGMNTEAFF
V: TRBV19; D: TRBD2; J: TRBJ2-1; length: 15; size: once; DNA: TGTGCCAGTAGAACGAGCGGGAGATCTTACAATGAGCAGTTCTTC; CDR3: CASRTSGRSYNEQFF
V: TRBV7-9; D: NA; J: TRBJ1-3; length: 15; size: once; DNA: TGTGCCAGCAGCCCCCAGGGCACCTCTGGAAACACCATATATTTT; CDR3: CASSPQGTSGNTIYF
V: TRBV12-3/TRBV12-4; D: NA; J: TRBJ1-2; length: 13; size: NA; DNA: TGTGCCAGCAGCACCGGGGGGAACTATGGCTACACCTTC; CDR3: CASSTGGNYGYTF
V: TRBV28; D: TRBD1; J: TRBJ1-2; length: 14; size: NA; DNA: TGTGCCAGCAGTTTAAGTGACAGGGGCTATGGCTACACCTTC; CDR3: CASSLSDRGYGYTF
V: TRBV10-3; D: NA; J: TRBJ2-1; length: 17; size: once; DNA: TGTGCCATCAGTTTTCCCCCGGACAGCAGCTCCTACAATGAGCAGTTCTTC; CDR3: CAISFPPDSSSYNEQFF
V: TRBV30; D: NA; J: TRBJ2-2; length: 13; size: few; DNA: TGTGCCTGGTTAGACAGGAGGACCGGGGAGCTGTTTTTT; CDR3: CAWLDRRTGELFF
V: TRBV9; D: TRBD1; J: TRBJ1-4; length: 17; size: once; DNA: TGTGCCAGCAGCGTAGACTCAGGGGGCTTGGCTAATGAAAAACTGTTTTTT; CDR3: CASSVDSGGLANEKLFF
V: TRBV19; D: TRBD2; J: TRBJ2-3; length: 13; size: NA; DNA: TGTGCCAGTAAGCAGCGGGAGAAAGATACGCAGTATTTT; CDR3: CASKQREKDTQYF
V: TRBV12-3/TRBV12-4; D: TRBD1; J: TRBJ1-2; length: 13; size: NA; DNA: TGTGCCAGCACTCCAGGACAGGGGTTTGGCTACACCTTC; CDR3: CASTPGQGFGYTF
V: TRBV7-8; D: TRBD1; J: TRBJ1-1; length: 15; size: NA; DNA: TGTGCCAGCGTCCGGGACAGAATGCTGAACACTGAAGCTTTCTTT; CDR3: CASVRDRMLNTEAFF
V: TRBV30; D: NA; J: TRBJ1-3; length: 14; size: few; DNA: TGTGCCTGGACCGCCGGGTTCTCTGGAAACACCATATATTTT; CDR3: CAWTAGFSGNTIYF
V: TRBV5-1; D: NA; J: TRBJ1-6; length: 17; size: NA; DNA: TGCGCCAGCAGCTTGGACCCCAGCGGGTCCTATAATTCACCCCTCCACTTT; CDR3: CASSLDPSGSYNSPLHF
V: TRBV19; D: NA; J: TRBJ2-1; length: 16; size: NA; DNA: TGTGCCAGTAGCATAGATGGGAGAAGCTCCTACAATGAGCAGTTCTTC; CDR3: CASSIDGRSSYNEQFF
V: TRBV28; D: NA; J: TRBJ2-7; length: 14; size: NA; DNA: TGTGCCAGTATCAAAGCGGGCGGGGCCTACGAGCAGTACTTC; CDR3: CASIKAGGAYEQYF
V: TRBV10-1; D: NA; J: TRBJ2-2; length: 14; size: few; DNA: TGCGCCAGCAGTGAGTCGGGGGGCACCGGGGAGCTGTTTTTT; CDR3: CASSESGGTGELFF
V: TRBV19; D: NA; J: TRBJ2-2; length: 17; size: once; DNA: TGTGCCAGTAGCTCCTGGCTAGCCCGAGAGGGCACCGGGGAGCTGTTTTTT; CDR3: CASSSWLAREGTGELFF
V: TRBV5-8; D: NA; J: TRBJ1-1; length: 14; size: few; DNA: TGTGCCAGCAGCTTGCTCGCGGGGGACACTGAAGCTTTCTTT; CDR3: CASSLLAGDTEAFF
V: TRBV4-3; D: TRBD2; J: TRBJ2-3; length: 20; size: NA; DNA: TGCGCCAGCAGCCAAGAATACCGACCGGGACTAGCGGGAGCCACAGATACGCAGTATTTT; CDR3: CASSQEYRPGLAGATDTQYF
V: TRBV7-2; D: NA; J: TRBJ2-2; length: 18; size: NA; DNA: TGTGCCAGCAGCCTCGACGTGTCGGAAGGAGGTTTCACCGGGGAGCTGTTTTTT; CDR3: CASSLDVSEGGFTGELFF
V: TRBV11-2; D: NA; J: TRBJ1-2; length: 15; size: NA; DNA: TGTGCCAGCAGCTTAGTCAAGGGGTCCTATGCGGGCTACACCTTC; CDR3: CASSLVKGSYAGYTF
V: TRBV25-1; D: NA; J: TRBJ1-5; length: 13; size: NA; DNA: TGTGCCAGCAGTCGACACGACAATCAGCCCCAGCATTTT; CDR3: CASSRHDNQPQHF
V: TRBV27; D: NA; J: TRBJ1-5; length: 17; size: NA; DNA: TGTGCCAGCAGCCAGGTCGGTGAGATATGGAGCAATCAGCCCCAGCATTTT; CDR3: CASSQVGEIWSNQPQHF
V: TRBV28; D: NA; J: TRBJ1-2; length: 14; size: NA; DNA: TGTGCCAGCAGTTTATATGCAGGGGCGGATGGCTACACCTTC; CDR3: CASSLYAGADGYTF
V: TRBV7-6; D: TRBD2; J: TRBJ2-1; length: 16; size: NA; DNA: TGTGCCAGCAGCACCCCGGGCACTAGCGGGAGAAATGAGCAGTTCTTC; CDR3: CASSTPGTSGRNEQFF
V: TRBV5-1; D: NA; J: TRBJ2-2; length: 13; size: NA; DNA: TGCGCCAGCAGCTGGGGAGGAACCGGGGAGCTGTTTTTT; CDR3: CASSWGGTGELFF
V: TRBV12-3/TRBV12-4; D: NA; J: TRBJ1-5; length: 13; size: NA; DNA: TGTGCCAGCAGTCTGGGGGGATATCAGCCCCAGCATTTT; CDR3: CASSLGGYQPQHF
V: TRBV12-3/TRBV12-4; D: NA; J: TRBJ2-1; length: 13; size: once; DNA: TGTGCCAGCAGTTTAACCAGGGCAGGTGAGCAGTTCTTC; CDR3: CASSLTRAGEQFF
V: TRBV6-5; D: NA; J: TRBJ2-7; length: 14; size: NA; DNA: TGTGCCAGCAGTTTAGCGAACAAACCCTACGAGCAGTACTTC; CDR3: CASSLANKPYEQYF
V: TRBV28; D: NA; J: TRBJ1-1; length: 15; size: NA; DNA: TGTGCCAGCAGTTTAGATACAGGAGACTCTGATGAAGCTTTCTTT; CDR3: CASSLDTGDSDEAFF
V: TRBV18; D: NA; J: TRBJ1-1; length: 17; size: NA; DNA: TGTGCCAGCTCACAGGTTCAGGGAAGGTCCGTGAACACTGAAGCTTTCTTT; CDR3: CASSQVQGRSVNTEAFF
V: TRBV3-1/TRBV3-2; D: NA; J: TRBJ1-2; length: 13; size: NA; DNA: TGTGCCAGCAGCCCAGTAGCGTCCTCTGGCTACACCTTC; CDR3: CASSPVASSGYTF
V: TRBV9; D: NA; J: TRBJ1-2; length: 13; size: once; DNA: TGTGCCAGCAGCGGGGACACCTTTGATGGCTACACCTTC; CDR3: CASSGDTFDGYTF
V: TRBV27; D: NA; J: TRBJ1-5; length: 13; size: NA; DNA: TGTGCCAGCAGTTTATCGCGAGATCAGCCCCAGCATTTT; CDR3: CASSLSRDQPQHF
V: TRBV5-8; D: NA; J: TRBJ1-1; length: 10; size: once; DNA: TGTGCCACCGGCCGGGGTGAAGCTTTCTTT; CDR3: CATGRGEAFF
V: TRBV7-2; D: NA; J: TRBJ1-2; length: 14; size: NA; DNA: TGTGCCAGCAGCCAGCTGGGGGGTTACTATGGCTACACCTTC; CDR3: CASSQLGGYYGYTF
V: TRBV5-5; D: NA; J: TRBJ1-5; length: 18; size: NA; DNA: TGTGCCAGCAGCCTACCCTTTTCCCGGTGGTCATCCAATCAGCCCCAGCATTTT; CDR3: CASSLPFSRWSSNQPQHF
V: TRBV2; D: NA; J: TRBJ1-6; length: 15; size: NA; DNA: TGTGCCAGCAGGCCTACAGAAATCTATAATTCACCCCTCCACTTT; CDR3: CASRPTEIYNSPLHF
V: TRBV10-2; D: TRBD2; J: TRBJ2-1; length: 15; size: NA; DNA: TGCGCCAGCAGTGAGGGCGGGAGTCTCTACAATGAGCAGTTCTTC; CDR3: CASSEGGSLYNEQFF
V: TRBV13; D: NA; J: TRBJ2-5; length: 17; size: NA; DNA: TGTGCCAGCAGCCTCCGACGGAACCGGGGAGTCCGGGAGACCCAGTACTTC; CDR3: CASSLRRNRGVRETQYF
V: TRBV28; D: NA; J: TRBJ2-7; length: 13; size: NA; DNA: TGTGCCAGCAGGGTTCCGAGCGCCTACGAGCAGTACTTC; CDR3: CASRVPSAYEQYF
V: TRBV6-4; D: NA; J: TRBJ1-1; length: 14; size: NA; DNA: TGTGCCAGCAGTGACGGGACTTTGAACACTGAAGCTTTCTTT; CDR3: CASSDGTLNTEAFF
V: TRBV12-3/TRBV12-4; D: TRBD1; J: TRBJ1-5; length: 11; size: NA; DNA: TGTGCCAGCAGTTCGGGACAGACCCAGCATTTT; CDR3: CASSSGQTQHF
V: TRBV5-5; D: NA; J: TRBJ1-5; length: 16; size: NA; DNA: TGTGCCAGCAGCTTGGGAACCAGGGCGAGCAATCAGCCCCAGCATTTT; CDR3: CASSLGTRASNQPQHF
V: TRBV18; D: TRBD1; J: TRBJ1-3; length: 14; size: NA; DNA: TGTGCCAGCTCACCATCCAGGGGGGAAAACACCATATATTTT; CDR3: CASSPSRGENTIYF
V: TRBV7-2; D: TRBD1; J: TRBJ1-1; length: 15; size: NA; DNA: TGTGCCAGCACCCAAACACAGGGGACGAACACTGAAGCTTTCTTT; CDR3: CASTQTQGTNTEAFF
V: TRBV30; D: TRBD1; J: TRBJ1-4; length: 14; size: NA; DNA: TGTGCCTGGAGCTCCGGACAGGGACATGAAAAACTGTTTTTT; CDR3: CAWSSGQGHEKLFF
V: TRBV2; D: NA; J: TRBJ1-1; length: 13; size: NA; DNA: TGTGCCAGCAGCCCAAACACCGACAGGGAAGCTTTCTTT; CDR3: CASSPNTDREAFF
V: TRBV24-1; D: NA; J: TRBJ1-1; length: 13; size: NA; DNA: TGTGCCACCAGTGATTCAGGGTTTACTGAAGCTTTCTTT; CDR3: CATSDSGFTEAFF
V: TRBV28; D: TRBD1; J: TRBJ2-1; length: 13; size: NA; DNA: TGTGCCAGCAAGGGTTGGGAGGGACAGGGGCGGTTCTTC; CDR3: CASKGWEGQGRFF
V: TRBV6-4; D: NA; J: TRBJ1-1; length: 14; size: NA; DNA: TGTGCCAGCAGTGACACAAGCAGGGGTACTGAAGCTTTCTTT; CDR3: CASSDTSRGTEAFF
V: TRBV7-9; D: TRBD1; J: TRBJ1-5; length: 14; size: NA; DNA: TGTGCCAGCAGCCTGGGACAGGGGGCTCAGCCCCAGCATTTT; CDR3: CASSLGQGAQPQHF
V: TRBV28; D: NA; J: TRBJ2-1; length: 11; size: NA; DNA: TGTGCCAGCAGTACGACTCTTGGGCAGTTCTTC; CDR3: CASSTTLGQFF
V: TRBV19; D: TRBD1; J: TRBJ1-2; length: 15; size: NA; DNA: TGTGCCAGTAGTATGCACCGACAGGGAGAGCATGGCTACACCTTC; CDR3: CASSMHRQGEHGYTF
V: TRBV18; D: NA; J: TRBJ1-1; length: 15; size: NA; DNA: TGTGCCAGCTCACCGCTGGGGGCCGAGAACACTGAAGCTTTCTTT; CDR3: CASSPLGAENTEAFF